Each of the 3 T cell receptor beta chains below was sequenced from the same sample in a study of T cells in Graves' hyperthyroidism and ophthalmopathy. TCR beta CDR3 sequences were amplified from RNA transcripts. A first-round RT-PCR of the TCR CDR3 used the HTBI primer set. TCRdb re-called the multiplex PCR reads through MiXCR, storing one row per CDR3 protein. The sample shows around 450,000 distinct CDR3 sequences, about an eighth of them seen only once. Sequencing was done on a sample of blood. Receptor source: a woman aged 18-29 years with Graves' hyperthyroidism.

This clonotype was seen ten or more times. V usage is TRBV6-1 and J usage is TRBJ1-1; TRBD1 agrees at 9 bases. V shed 7 bases, J shed 4 bases, and the junction held 4 bases outside the gene matches. There are 13 residues in the CDR3. Germline values: CDR1 MNHNS, CDR2 SASEGT. The CDR3: CASNLQGATEAFF. The CDR3 nucleotides read TGTGCCAGCAACTTACAGGGGGCCACTGAAGCTTTCTTT.

This clonotype was seen more than once but under ten times. The V call is TRBV2, the J call TRBJ1-2, with D perhaps matching TRBD1 (6 bases). The CDR3 is made up of 13 amino acids. The germline CDR1 and CDR2 sequences are SNHLY and FYNNEI. Trimming left V 6 bases short and J 4 bases short, with 12 bases between. The CDR3: CASRPGQFYGYTF. CDR3 DNA: TGTGCCAGCAGACCTGGACAGTTCTATGGCTACACCTTC. The full variable domain, in which reference TRBV2 and TRBJ1-2 provide the parts outside the CDR3, is EPEVTQTPSHQVTQMGQEVILRCVPISNHLYFYWYRQILGQKVEFLVSFYNNEISEKSEIFDDQFSVERPDGSNFTLKIRSTKLEDSAMYFCASRPGQFYGYTFGSGTRLTVV.

This clonotype appeared a few times. The chain employs TRBV5-1 and TRBJ2-2, with D possibly matching TRBD1 (5 bases). V was clipped by 0 bases and J by 0 bases, with 9 bases between them. The CDR3 runs to 16 residues. Germline CDR1 and CDR2: SGHRS and YFSETQ. CDR3 loop: CASSLGQFANTGELFF. The CDR3 DNA follows: TGCGCCAGCAGCTTGGGACAGTTCGCGAACACCGGGGAGCTGTTTTTT. The whole variable domain, filled in from reference TRBV5-1 and TRBJ2-2, reads KAGVTQTPRYLIKTRGQQVTLSCSPISGHRSVSWYQQTPGQGLQFLFEYFSETQRNKGNFPGRFSGRQFSNSRSEMNVSTLELGDSALYLCASSLGQFANTGELFFGEGSRLTVL.